This T cell receptor beta chain originates from a study of long-term antiretroviral therapy in people with HIV. Background on the study: Samples from the earliest time points predate the 2015 immediate-ART recommendation by about a decade.

CDR3 length equals 15 residues. The germline V gene has CDR1 LNHDA and CDR2 SQIVND (reference sequence). The junction had 7 bases not matched to a gene; V was cut back by 7 bases and J by 1 base. They ran version v3.0 of the immunoSEQ assay at survey level. Repertoires were generated with immunoSEQ multiplex PCR, while TCRdb's copy carries only in-frame clones and drops some. The profile shows around 27,000 clones, about four fifths of them singletons. The V and J genes are TRBV19 and TRBJ1-1; 9 nucleotides agree with TRBD1. The clonotype comes from a woman in her 30s with HIV. Sequencing was performed on unsorted PBMCs, taken 1.1 years before starting antiretroviral therapy. The CDR3 protein is CASKIPGQGNTEAFF. For the CDR3, the DNA is TGTGCCAGTAAAATTCCGGGACAGGGGAACACTGAAGCTTTCTTT.